The T cell receptor (beta chain) described here comes from a study of blood T cell repertoires in COVID-19. Study as a whole: The samples span acute and convalescent COVID-19 from the United States, Italy and Spain.

Trimming stripped 7 bases from V and 3 bases from J, with 13 bases between. Germline CDR1 MDHEN, CDR2 SYDVKM. This CDR3 is 13 amino acids long. Authors' methods: From reference gene primer amplification, estimates of nucleated cell counts were derived. This table comes from immunoSEQ multiplex PCR, and its TCRdb copy is limited to in-frame clones, with some not included. D and trimming come from the DNA, and the V and J calls and clone size come from that table. The sample holds fewer than 200,000 clones, about 80% seen once. The sample holds a few counts of this clone. The sequence was obtained from a woman between 40 and 55 years old with COVID-19, enrolled during active disease. Sample: peripheral blood. The chain combines TRBV28 with TRBJ2-7; tentatively, D is TRBD2 (6 bases). As DNA, the CDR3 is TGTGCCAGCAACCGGCGGGGCGGCTACGAGCAGTACTTC. Protein product: CASNRRGGYEQYF.